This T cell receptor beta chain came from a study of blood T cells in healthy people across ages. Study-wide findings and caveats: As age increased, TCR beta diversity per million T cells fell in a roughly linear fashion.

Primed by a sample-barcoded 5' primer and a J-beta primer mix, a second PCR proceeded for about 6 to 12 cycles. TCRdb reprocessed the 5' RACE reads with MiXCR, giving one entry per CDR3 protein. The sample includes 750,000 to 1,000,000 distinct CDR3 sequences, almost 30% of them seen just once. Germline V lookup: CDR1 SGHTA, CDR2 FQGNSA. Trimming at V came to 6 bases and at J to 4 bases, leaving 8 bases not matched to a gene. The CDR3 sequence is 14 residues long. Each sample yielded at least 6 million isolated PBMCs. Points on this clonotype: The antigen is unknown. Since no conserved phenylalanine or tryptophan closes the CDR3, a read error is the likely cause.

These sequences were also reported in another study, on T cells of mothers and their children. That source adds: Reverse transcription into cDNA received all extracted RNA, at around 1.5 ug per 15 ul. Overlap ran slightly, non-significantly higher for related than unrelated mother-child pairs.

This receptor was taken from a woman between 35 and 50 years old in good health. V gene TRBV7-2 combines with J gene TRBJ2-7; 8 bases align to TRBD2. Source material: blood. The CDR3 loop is CASSPRGGSYEQYL. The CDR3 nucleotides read TGTGCCAGCAGTCCCCGGGGGGGCTCATACGAGCAGTACCTA.